The 8 T cell receptor beta chains given below trace back to one sample, sequenced in a study of blood T cell repertoires in COVID-19. Assay used: immunoSEQ multiplex PCR; TCRdb lists only in-frame clones, some missing. The sample gives fewer than 400,000 clones, 89% of which show up once; approximately 5.2% is in the top ten. The specimen was PBMCs or T cells enriched from blood (not recorded which). The receptor source for this set is a man in his fifties or sixties who had recovered from COVID-19.

V usage is TRBV18 and J usage is TRBJ2-7; 9 bases align to TRBD1. Germline loops: CDR1 KGHSH, CDR2 LQKENI. The CDR3 length is 19 residues. V gave up 4 bases and J gave up 3 bases; unmatched junction bases: 19. Written as DNA, the CDR3 is TGTGCCAGCTCACAACTAGCCCTATTAACAGGGGGCGTAAGCTACGAGCAGTACTTC. Translated: CASSQLALLTGGVSYEQYF.

CDR3: CATSRGQGVRQTQYF. The CDR3 bases are TGTGCCACCAGCAGAGGACAGGGGGTTCGTCAGACCCAGTACTTC. J is TRBJ2-5 and V is TRBV15; 9 nucleotides agree with TRBD1. Germline CDR1 LNHNV, CDR2 YYDKDF (reference sequence). CDR3 length: 15 residues. The junction had 6 bases not matched to a gene; V was cut back by 1 base and J by 6 bases.

The CDR3: CASSIDRHPHRETQYF. As DNA, the CDR3 is TGTGCCAGTAGTATAGACCGACACCCCCACCGAGAGACCCAGTACTTC. The gene calls are TRBV19 and TRBJ2-5; D call uncertain. The CDR3 consists of 16 residues. CDR1 is LNHDA and CDR2 is SQIVND in the germline V gene (reference sequence). Trimming pared 0 bases from V and 4 bases from J, leaving 15 bases between. The whole variable domain, remainder taken from reference TRBV19 and TRBJ2-5, is DGGITQSPKYLFRKEGQNVTLSCEQNLNHDAMYWYRQDPGQGLRLIYYSQIVNDFQKGDIAEGYSVSREKKESFPLTVTSAQKNPTAFYLCASSIDRHPHRETQYFGPGTRLLVL.

V gene TRBV11-2 combines with J gene TRBJ2-7; tentatively, D is TRBD1 (6 bases). Trimming took 2 bases from V and 0 from J, leaving 11 bases between them. The CDR3 is 15 amino acids. Germline values: CDR1 SGHAT, CDR2 FQNNGV. This CDR3 reads CASSLITGNSYEQYF. The CDR3 region has the DNA TGTGCCAGCAGCTTAATAACAGGGAACTCCTACGAGCAGTACTTC.

Details on this clone: An end of the junction does not agree with germline; a read error may underlie this. In the same sample, other DNA sequences code for this CDR3. V is TRBV7-3 and J is TRBJ2-3; 9 bases fit TRBD1. Per germline, CDR1 SGHTA and CDR2 FQGTGA. The CDR3 consists of 14 residues. CDR3 sequence: CASSLTGGADTQYF. CDR3 nucleotides: TGTGCCAGCAGCCTAACAGGGGGCGCAGATACGCAGTATTTT.

The chain joins TRBV5-1 to TRBJ2-3; maybe TRBD2 (6 bases). Germline V lookup: CDR1 SGHRS, CDR2 YFSETQ. The germline V and J ends were trimmed by 1 base and 2 bases, with 8 bases remaining between them. This CDR3 has 14 residues. CDR3 sequence: CASSLTGVTDTQYF. CDR3 coding DNA: TGCGCCAGCAGCTTGACGGGAGTCACAGATACGCAGTATTTT. The entire variable domain, with the rest obtained from reference TRBV5-1 and TRBJ2-3, is as follows: KAGVTQTPRYLIKTRGQQVTLSCSPISGHRSVSWYQQTPGQGLQFLFEYFSETQRNKGNFPGRFSGRQFSNSRSEMNVSTLELGDSALYLCASSLTGVTDTQYFGPGTRLTVL.

The sample holds one count of this clone. The chain uses TRBV13 and TRBJ1-3, with D possibly TRBD1 on 6 matching bases. Trimming shortened V by 2 bases and J by 7 bases, and 12 bases separated the two germline ends. The CDR3 has 14 residues. Germline CDR1 and CDR2: PRHDT and FYEKMQ (reference sequence). The CDR3 DNA follows: TGTGCCAGCAGCTTATTTCAGGGGCGGAACACCATATATTTT. Translated: CASSLFQGRNTIYF. The variable domain in full, with the rest retrieved from reference TRBV13 and TRBJ1-3, is AAGVIQSPRHLIKEKRETATLKCYPIPRHDTVYWYQQGPGQDPQFLISFYEKMQSDKGSIPDRFSAQQFSDYHSELNMSSLELGDSALYFCASSLFQGRNTIYFGEGSWLTVV.

The CDR3 here is CASSEPGQGGQPQHF. In nucleotides, the CDR3 is TGTGCCAGCAGTGAACCCGGGCAGGGGGGTCAGCCCCAGCATTTT. This rearrangement joins TRBV25-1 to TRBJ1-5; 7 bases are shared with TRBD1. CDR3 length: 15 amino acids. V was pared by 2 bases and J by 6 bases, with 7 bases of the junction left unmatched. Germline CDR1 reads MGHDK; CDR2 reads SYGVNS.